This is a list of T cell receptor beta chains from one sample in a study of technical replicates of blood from a few donors. Produced via immunoSEQ multiplex PCR; TCRdb's table is partial and in-frame only. The table has approximately 78,000 clones, roughly 90% seen once. The source material was T cells isolated from PBMCs. The receptors shown here come from a human donor in good health. The CDR3 runs from the conserved cysteine through the conserved F or W. Each record gives: clone size, V gene, D gene, J gene, CDR3 protein, CDR3 DNA. The D gene is left open where the match is weak. Clone sizes are given selectively: once, few, many, or a class where the clone is expanded.

clone_size: .
v_call: TRBV19
d_call: .
j_call: TRBJ1-5
cdr3_aa: CASSILGGIQPQHF
cdr3_nt: TGTGCCAGTAGTATTTTAGGGGGTATTCAGCCCCAGCATTTT

clone_size: .
v_call: TRBV7-8
d_call: .
j_call: TRBJ1-2
cdr3_aa: CASSPQGENYGYTF
cdr3_nt: TGTGCCAGCAGCCCCCAGGGTGAGAACTATGGCTACACCTTC

clone_size: few
v_call: TRBV5-1
d_call: .
j_call: TRBJ1-1
cdr3_aa: CASSQVREMSEAFF
cdr3_nt: TGCGCCAGCAGCCAGGTTCGGGAAATGTCTGAAGCTTTCTTT

clone_size: .
v_call: TRBV7-6
d_call: .
j_call: TRBJ2-7
cdr3_aa: CASSSGRGHPDEQYF
cdr3_nt: TGTGCCAGCAGCTCAGGGAGGGGACATCCGGACGAGCAGTACTTC

clone_size: .
v_call: TRBV12-5
d_call: TRBD2
j_call: TRBJ2-1
cdr3_aa: CASGLALDEQFF
cdr3_nt: TGTGCTAGTGGACTAGCGTTGGATGAGCAGTTCTTC

clone_size: .
v_call: TRBV9
d_call: .
j_call: TRBJ2-1
cdr3_aa: CASSSGLSNEQFF
cdr3_nt: TGTGCCAGCAGCTCGGGACTCTCCAATGAGCAGTTCTTC

clone_size: few
v_call: TRBV28
d_call: .
j_call: TRBJ1-5
cdr3_aa: CASSSPWSGNNQPQHF
cdr3_nt: TGTGCCAGCAGTTCTCCGTGGTCGGGAAACAATCAGCCCCAGCATTTT

clone_size: once
v_call: TRBV20-1
d_call: .
j_call: TRBJ2-1
cdr3_aa: CSAPGLNEQFF
cdr3_nt: TGCAGTGCGCCGGGACTCAATGAGCAGTTCTTC

clone_size: .
v_call: TRBV5-4
d_call: .
j_call: TRBJ2-1
cdr3_aa: CASCKAGRSNEQFF
cdr3_nt: TGTGCCAGCTGCAAGGCGGGAAGGTCTAATGAGCAGTTCTTC

clone_size: .
v_call: TRBV21-1
d_call: .
j_call: TRBJ2-5
cdr3_aa: CASSSEGTDQETQYF
cdr3_nt: TGTGCCAGCAGCTCCGAGGGCACAGATCAAGAGACCCAGTACTTC

clone_size: .
v_call: TRBV7-2
d_call: .
j_call: TRBJ1-1
cdr3_aa: CASSSQGNTEAFF
cdr3_nt: TGTGCCAGCAGCTCACAGGGGAACACTGAAGCTTTCTTT